This TCR beta chain is from a study of regulatory T cells in long-lasting Graves disease. Study-wide findings and caveats: TRBV28, TRBJ1-2 and TRBJ2-5 were segments that persistent disease favored.

Germline loops: CDR1 MNHNS, CDR2 SASEGT. This CDR3 is 14 amino acids long. In building TCR beta libraries, iRepertoire HTBI primers were used together with Arm-PCR of CDR3 regions. MiXCR, applied by TCRdb to the multiplex PCR reads, yields one record per CDR3 protein. The repertoire holds 300,000 or so distinct CDR3 sequences, with less than 20% as singletons. This clonotype was observed a handful of times. Its cognate antigen is unknown. At one boundary the junction diverges from the germline segment, which might be a read error. Noted time point: persistent/refractory GD, antithyroid drugs over 5 years with positive TRAb. With RNA extracted from PBMCs as input, the TCR library was made.

This sequence originates from a female donor with Graves disease. This material consisted of peripheral blood mononuclear cells (PBMCs), taken when the disease was refractory, from a patient treated with antithyroid drugs. The chain carries TRBV6-1 and TRBJ2-7, with D perhaps matching TRBD2 (5 bases). The CDR3 sequence: CASGEADSYGEQYF. CDR3 nucleotide sequence: TGTGCCAGCGGTGAAGCGGACTCCTATGGCGAGCAGTATTTC.